This T cell receptor beta chain was captured in a study of T-cell memory formation after mild COVID-19. Study-level information: TCR clustering was largely donor specific.

The CDR3 totals 16 residues. Trimming took 3 bases from V and 2 from J; bases not matched to a gene: 6. Germline assignment: CDR1 LGHNA and CDR2 YSLEER. TCRdb reprocessed the 5' RACE reads via MiXCR and lists one record per CDR3 protein. The sample has about 360,000 distinct CDR3 sequences, 10% to 15% seen once. Study findings and constraints: The pre-infection memory compartment contained some responding clones, suggesting cross-reactive memory joined. Contracting clones, day 15 to 85, had balanced CD4/CD8, and later expanders favored CD4+.

This clonotype occurred a few times. The antigen is not known. Specimen: PBMCs or a T cell subset sorted from them (not recorded which). This clonotype was obtained from a man between 18 and 29 years old who had mild COVID-19 (a few samples of this study predate the infection). Cell type and time point are not known. The rearrangement joins TRBV4-3 to TRBJ2-2; 7 bases fit TRBD2. The chain's CDR3 is CASSHPAGPNTGELFF. The CDR3 DNA reads TGCGCCAGCAGCCATCCAGCGGGACCAAACACCGGGGAGCTGTTTTTT.